This T cell receptor (beta chain) was identified in a study of cytomegalovirus exposure and HLA in healthy donors. The PCR used 60 Vbeta and 13 Jbeta primers. The assay was immunoSEQ multiplex PCR, and TCRdb's table has in-frame clones only and misses some. The sample has 170,000 or so clones, around 80% seen once. This clone was counted once. CDR1 SGHKS and CDR2 YYEKEE come from the germline V gene (reference sequence). There are 13 residues in the CDR3. The V gene is TRBV5-5, the J gene TRBJ1-5; 7 positions agree with TRBD1. This clonotype originated in a woman aged 60-70 years in good health and CMV-seropositive. The material sequenced was PBMCs. The CDR3 DNA reads as TGTGCGAACAGGGGCAGGGTCAATCAGCCCCAGCATTTT. Protein sequence: CANRGRVNQPQHF.